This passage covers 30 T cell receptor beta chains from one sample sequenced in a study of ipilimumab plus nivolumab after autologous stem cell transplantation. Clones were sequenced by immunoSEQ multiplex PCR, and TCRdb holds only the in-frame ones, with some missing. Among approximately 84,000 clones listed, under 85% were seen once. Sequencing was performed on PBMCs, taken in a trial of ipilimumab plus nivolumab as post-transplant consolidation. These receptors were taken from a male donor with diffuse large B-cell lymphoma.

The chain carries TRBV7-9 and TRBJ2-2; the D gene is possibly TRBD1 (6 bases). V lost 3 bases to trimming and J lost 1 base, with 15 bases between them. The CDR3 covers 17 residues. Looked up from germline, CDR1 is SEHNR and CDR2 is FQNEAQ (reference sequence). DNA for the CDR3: TGTGCCAGCAGCTTGATCGGACAGATAAAGAACACCGGGGAGCTGTTTTTT. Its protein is CASSLIGQIKNTGELFF.

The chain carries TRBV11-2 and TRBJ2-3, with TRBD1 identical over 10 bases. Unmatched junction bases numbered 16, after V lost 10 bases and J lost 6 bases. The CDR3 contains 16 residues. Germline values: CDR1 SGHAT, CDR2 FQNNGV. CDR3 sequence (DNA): TGTGCCACCCAATCTTTAATGGGACAGGGGACGGATACGCAGTATTTT. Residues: CATQSLMGQGTDTQYF.

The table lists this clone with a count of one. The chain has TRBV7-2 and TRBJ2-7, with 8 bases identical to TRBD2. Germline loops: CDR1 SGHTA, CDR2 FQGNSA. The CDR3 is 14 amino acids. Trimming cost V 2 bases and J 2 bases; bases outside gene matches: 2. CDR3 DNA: TGTGCCAGCAGCTTACAGGGACTAGCCTACGAGCAGTACTTC. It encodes CASSLQGLAYEQYF.

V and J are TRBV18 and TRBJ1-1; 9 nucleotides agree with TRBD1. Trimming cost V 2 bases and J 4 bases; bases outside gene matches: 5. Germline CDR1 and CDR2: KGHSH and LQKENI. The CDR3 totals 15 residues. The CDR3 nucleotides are TGTGCCAGCTCACCATCGACAGGGGGGGTCACTGAAGCTTTCTTT. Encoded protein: CASSPSTGGVTEAFF.

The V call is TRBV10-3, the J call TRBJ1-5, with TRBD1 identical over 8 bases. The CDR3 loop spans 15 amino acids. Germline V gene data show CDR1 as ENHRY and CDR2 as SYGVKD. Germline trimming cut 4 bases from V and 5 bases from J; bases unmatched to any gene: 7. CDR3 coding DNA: TGTGCCATCAGTGTAACAGGGGGGTTCGATCAGCCCCAGCATTTT. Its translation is CAISVTGGFDQPQHF.

In DNA form, the CDR3 reads TGCGCCAGCAGGTCCGGGTCAACCTCCTACGAGCAGTACTTC. Translated, it gives CASRSGSTSYEQYF. The rearrangement links TRBV10-2 to TRBJ2-7; D is uncertain. CDR1 is WSHSY and CDR2 is SAAADI in the germline V gene. The V end was cut by 6 bases, the J end by 0 bases, with 12 bases between. The CDR3 length is 14 residues.

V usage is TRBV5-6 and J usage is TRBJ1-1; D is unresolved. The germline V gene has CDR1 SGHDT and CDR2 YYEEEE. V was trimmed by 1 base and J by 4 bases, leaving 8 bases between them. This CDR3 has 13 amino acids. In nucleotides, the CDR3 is TGTGCCAGCAGCTTGAGAGCTCTCACTGAAGCTTTCTTT. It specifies CASSLRALTEAFF.

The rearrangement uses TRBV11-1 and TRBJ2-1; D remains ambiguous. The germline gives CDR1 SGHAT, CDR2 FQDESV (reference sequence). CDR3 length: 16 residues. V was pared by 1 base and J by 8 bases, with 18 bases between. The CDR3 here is CASSLGPGLKRDEQFF. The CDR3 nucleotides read TGTGCCAGCAGCTTAGGACCGGGTCTCAAACGCGATGAGCAGTTCTTC.

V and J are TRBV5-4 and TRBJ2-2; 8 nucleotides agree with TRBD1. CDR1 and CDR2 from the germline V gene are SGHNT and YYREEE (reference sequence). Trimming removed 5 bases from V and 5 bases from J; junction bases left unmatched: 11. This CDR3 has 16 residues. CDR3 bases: TGTGCCAGCAGTTCCGGGACAGGTTTATCAACCGGGGAGCTGTTTTTT. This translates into CASSSGTGLSTGELFF.

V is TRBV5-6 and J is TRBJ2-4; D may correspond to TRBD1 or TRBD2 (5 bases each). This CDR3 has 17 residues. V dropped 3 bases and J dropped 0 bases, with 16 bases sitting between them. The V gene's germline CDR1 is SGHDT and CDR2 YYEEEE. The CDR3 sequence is CASSSLGEVIAKNIQYF. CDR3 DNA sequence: TGTGCCAGCAGCTCCTTGGGGGAAGTTATAGCCAAAAACATTCAGTACTTC.

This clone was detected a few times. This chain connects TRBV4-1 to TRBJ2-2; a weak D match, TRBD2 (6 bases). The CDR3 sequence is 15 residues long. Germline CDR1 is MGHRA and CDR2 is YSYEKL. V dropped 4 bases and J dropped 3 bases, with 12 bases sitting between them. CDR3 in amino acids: CASSRGWGDTGELFF. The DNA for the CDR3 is TGCGCCAGCAGCCGAGGTTGGGGGGACACCGGGGAGCTGTTTTTT.

In nucleotides, the CDR3 is TGTGCCACCAGCAGAGATAGTAGGGGTGGTGAAAAACTGTTTTTT. Its protein product is CATSRDSRGGEKLFF. This chain joins TRBV15 and TRBJ1-4, with D possibly TRBD1 on 5 matching bases. The V end was cut by 0 bases, the J end by 7 bases, with 12 bases between. This CDR3 has 15 residues. From germline, CDR1 is LNHNV and CDR2 YYDKDF (reference sequence).

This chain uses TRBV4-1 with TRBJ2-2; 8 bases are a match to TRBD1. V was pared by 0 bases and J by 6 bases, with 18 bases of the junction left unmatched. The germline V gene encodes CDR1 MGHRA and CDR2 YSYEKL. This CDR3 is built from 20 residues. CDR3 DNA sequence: TGCGCCAGCAGCCAAGAAGTAGCTAGACAGGGGCGTTACTGGTCCGGGGAGCTGTTTTTT. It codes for CASSQEVARQGRYWSGELFF.

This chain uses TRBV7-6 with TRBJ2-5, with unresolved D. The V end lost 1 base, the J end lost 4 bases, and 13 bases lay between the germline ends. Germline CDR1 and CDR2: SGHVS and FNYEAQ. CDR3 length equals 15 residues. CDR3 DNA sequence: TGTGCCAGCAGCTTAGGAGCGAGCGCCGGAGAGACCCAGTACTTC. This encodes CASSLGASAGETQYF.

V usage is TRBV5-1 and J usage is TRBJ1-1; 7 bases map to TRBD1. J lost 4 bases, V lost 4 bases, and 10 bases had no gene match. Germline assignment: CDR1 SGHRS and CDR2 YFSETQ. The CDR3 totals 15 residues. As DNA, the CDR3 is TGCGCCAGCAGCATACAGGGGAGCAGCGTCACTGAAGCTTTCTTT. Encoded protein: CASSIQGSSVTEAFF.

CDR3 DNA sequence: TGTGCCAGCAGCCCGGGGGAGGGTACCTATAATTCACCCCTCCACTTT. Translated, it gives CASSPGEGTYNSPLHF. The V gene is TRBV11-2, the J gene TRBJ1-6, with D perhaps matching TRBD1 (5 bases). The V end lost 5 bases, the J end lost 2 bases, and 13 bases lay between the germline ends. Germline loops: CDR1 SGHAT, CDR2 FQNNGV. The CDR3 extends over 16 amino acids.

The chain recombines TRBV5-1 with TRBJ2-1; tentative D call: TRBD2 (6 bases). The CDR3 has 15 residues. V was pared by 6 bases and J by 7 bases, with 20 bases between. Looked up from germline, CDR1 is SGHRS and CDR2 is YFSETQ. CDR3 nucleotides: TGCGCCAGCAACCCCGATGATGGGGGAGGTAATGAGCAGTTCTTC. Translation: CASNPDDGGGNEQFF.

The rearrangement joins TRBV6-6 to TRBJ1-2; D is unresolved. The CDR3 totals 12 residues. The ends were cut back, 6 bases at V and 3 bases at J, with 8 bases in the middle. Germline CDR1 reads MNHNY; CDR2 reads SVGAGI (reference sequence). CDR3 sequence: CASRPSDYGYTF. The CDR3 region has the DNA TGTGCCAGCAGGCCCTCCGACTATGGCTACACCTTC.

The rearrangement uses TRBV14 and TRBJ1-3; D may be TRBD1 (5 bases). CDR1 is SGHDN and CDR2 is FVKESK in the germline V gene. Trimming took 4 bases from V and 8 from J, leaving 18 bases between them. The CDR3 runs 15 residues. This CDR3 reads CASSPWRGATDTIYF. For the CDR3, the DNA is TGTGCCAGCAGCCCCTGGCGCGGGGCTACAGACACCATATATTTT.

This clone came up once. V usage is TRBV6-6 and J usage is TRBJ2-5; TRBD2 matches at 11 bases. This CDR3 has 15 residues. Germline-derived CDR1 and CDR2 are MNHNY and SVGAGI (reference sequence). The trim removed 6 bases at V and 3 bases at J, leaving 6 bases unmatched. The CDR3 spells CASRDSGGGEETQYF. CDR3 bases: TGTGCCAGCAGGGATAGCGGGGGGGGAGAAGAGACCCAGTACTTC.

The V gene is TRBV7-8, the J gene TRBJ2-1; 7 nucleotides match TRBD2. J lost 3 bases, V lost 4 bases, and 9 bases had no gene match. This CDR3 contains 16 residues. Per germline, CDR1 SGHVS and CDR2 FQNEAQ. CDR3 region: CASSSSGGGNYNEQFF. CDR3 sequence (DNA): TGTGCCAGCAGCTCCTCCGGCGGGGGAAACTACAATGAGCAGTTCTTC.

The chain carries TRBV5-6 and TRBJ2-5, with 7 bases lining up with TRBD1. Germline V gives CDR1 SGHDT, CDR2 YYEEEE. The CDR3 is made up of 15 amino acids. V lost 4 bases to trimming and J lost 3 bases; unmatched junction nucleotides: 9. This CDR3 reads CASSTFDRVEETQYF. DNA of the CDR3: TGTGCCAGCAGCACATTTGACAGGGTGGAAGAGACCCAGTACTTC.

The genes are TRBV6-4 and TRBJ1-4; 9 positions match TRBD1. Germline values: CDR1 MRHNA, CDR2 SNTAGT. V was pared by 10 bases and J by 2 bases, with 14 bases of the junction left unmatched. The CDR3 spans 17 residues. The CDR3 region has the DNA TGTGCCACCTCCCCCGGGACAGGGATTAGGACTAATGAAAAACTGTTTTTT. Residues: CATSPGTGIRTNEKLFF.

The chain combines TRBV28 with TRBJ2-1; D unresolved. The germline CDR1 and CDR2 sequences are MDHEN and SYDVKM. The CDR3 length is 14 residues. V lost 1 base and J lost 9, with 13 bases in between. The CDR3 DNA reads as TGTGCCAGCAGTTTATACCAGTCGTATGGTGAGCAGTTCTTC. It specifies CASSLYQSYGEQFF.

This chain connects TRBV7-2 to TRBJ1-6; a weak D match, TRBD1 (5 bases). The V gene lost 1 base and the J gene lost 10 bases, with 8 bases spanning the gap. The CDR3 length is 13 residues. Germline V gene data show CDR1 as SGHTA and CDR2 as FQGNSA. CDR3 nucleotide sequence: TGTGCCAGCAGCTTAGGTGGGGGGTCACCCCTCCACTTT. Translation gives CASSLGGGSPLHF.

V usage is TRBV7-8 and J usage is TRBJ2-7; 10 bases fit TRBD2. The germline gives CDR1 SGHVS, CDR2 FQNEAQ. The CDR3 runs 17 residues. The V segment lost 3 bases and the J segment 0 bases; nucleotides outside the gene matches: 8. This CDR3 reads CASSLTGGTSASYEQYF. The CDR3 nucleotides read TGTGCCAGCAGCTTGACGGGGGGGACTAGCGCCTCCTACGAGCAGTACTTC.

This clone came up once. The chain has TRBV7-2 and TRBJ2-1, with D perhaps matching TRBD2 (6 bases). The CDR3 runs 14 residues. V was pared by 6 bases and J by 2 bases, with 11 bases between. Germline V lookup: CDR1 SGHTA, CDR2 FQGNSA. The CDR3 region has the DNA TGTGCCAGCAGGGGCGGGGAGACCTACAATGAGCAGTTCTTC. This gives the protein CASRGGETYNEQFF.

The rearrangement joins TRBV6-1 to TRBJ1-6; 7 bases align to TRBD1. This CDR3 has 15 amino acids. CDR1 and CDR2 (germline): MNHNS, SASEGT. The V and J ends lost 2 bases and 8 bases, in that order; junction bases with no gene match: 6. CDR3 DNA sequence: TGTGCCAGCAGTGAAAGGGGACAGTGGGATTCACCCCTCCACTTT. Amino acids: CASSERGQWDSPLHF.

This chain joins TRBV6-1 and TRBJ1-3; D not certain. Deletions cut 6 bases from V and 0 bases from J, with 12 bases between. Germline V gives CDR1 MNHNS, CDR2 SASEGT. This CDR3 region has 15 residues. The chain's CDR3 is CASRTGANSGNTIYF. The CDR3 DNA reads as TGTGCCAGCAGGACCGGAGCGAACTCTGGAAACACCATATATTTT.

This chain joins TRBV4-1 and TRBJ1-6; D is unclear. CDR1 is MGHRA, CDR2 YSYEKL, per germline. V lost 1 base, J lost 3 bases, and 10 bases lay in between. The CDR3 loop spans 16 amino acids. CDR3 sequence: CASSQVFEGYNSPLHF. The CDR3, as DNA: TGCGCCAGCAGCCAAGTATTTGAGGGCTATAATTCACCCCTCCACTTT.